These 30 T cell receptor beta chains were sequenced from one sample in a study of blood T cell repertoires in COVID-19. The data were produced by immunoSEQ multiplex PCR, yet TCRdb's version contains in-frame clones alone and is incomplete. Here the sample spans tens of thousands of clones, 75% to 95% being singletons. Input material: peripheral blood. These receptors were collected from a human donor with active COVID-19. The donor label of this sample is uncertain.

The J gene is TRBJ2-7, the V gene TRBV29-1, with TRBD1 identical over 10 bases. The CDR3 sequence is 13 residues long. Germline V lookup: CDR1 SQVTM, CDR2 ANQGSEA. V shed 7 bases and J 5 bases; nucleotides not matched to a gene: 8. In DNA, the CDR3 is TGCAGCGCTACCGGGACAGGGGCAAACGAGCAGTACTTC. It codes for CSATGTGANEQYF.

The genes are TRBV6-2 or TRBV6-3 and TRBJ1-4; D uncertain. Trimming pared 2 bases from V and 0 bases from J, leaving 16 bases between. The CDR3 runs 18 residues. The germline CDR1 and CDR2 sequences are MNHEY and SVGEGT. The CDR3 DNA reads TGTGCCAGCAGTTACCCCTCCGAGGGCCATGCAACTAATGAAAAACTGTTTTTT. Its translation is CASSYPSEGHATNEKLFF.

This clone was detected only once. The J gene is TRBJ1-2, the V gene TRBV28; D possibly corresponds to TRBD1 (6 bases). CDR1 is MDHEN, CDR2 SYDVKM, per germline. The CDR3 extends over 15 amino acids. The V gene lost 7 bases and the J gene lost 4 bases, with 19 bases spanning the gap. In DNA form, the CDR3 reads TGTGCCAGCACCACAACTCAGGGGCGCCGCTATGGCTACACCTTC. This gives the protein CASTTTQGRRYGYTF.

CDR3 sequence reads: CASSLEGLDYNEQFF. CDR3 nucleotide sequence: TGTGCCAGCAGCTTAGAGGGACTAGACTACAATGAGCAGTTCTTC. This rearrangement joins TRBV11-3 to TRBJ2-1; 8 positions match TRBD2. CDR3 length: 15 residues. Germline V gene sequence: CDR1 SGHNT, CDR2 YENEEA. Trimming at V came to 0 bases and at J to 3 bases, leaving 1 base not matched to a gene.

The rearrangement uses TRBV6-6 and TRBJ1-1; D is uncertain. The CDR3 extends over 11 amino acids. CDR1 and CDR2 (germline): MNHNY, SVGAGI (reference sequence). V was pared by 7 bases and J by 7 bases, with 10 bases between. The CDR3 DNA follows: TGTGCCAGCACCTTTCCGGGTGAAGCTTTCTTT. This translates into CASTFPGEAFF.

This clone was seen only a few times. The CDR3 protein is CASSFRTAANTGELFF. In DNA form, the CDR3 reads TGCGCCAGCAGCTTTCGGACAGCTGCGAACACCGGGGAGCTGTTTTTT. The chain carries TRBV5-1 and TRBJ2-2; D is perhaps TRBD1 (6 bases). CDR1 SGHRS and CDR2 YFSETQ come from the germline V gene. Deletions cut 2 bases from V and 0 bases from J, with 11 bases between. CDR3 size: 16 residues.

This rearrangement joins TRBV9 to TRBJ1-2, with D possibly matching TRBD1 (6 bases). This CDR3 is 14 amino acids long. Germline CDR1 reads SGDLS; CDR2 reads YYNGEE. Trimming cost V 0 bases and J 2 bases, with 8 bases left between them. This CDR3 reads CASSVDDRNYGYTF. Written as DNA, the CDR3 is TGTGCCAGCAGCGTAGACGACAGGAACTATGGCTACACCTTC.

The chain has TRBV5-1 and TRBJ2-5, with 7 bases matching TRBD2. V lost 2 bases to trimming and J lost 7 bases; unmatched junction nucleotides: 5. Germline V gene data show CDR1 as SGHRS and CDR2 as YFSETQ. CDR3 length equals 13 residues. The CDR3 nucleotides are TGCGCCAGCAGCTTTAAGCGGGAAGGGACCCAGTACTTC. Amino acids: CASSFKREGTQYF. The full variable domain, completed using reference TRBV5-1 and TRBJ2-5, is KAGVTQTPRYLIKTRGQQVTLSCSPISGHRSVSWYQQTPGQGLQFLFEYFSETQRNKGNFPGRFSGRQFSNSRSEMNVSTLELGDSALYLCASSFKREGTQYFGPGTRLLVL.

The V call is TRBV7-2, the J call TRBJ2-2; tentative D call: TRBD2 (5 bases). Trimming took off 2 bases at V and 5 bases at J, with 15 bases between the two ends. The CDR3 is made up of 16 amino acids. The germline V gene encodes CDR1 SGHTA and CDR2 FQGNSA. CDR3 region: CASSLSNPRGTGELFF. The CDR3 region has the DNA TGTGCCAGCAGCTTATCCAATCCCCGCGGGACCGGGGAGCTGTTTTTT.

The chain links TRBV28 to TRBJ1-6; 8 nucleotides agree with TRBD1. CDR3 size: 15 residues. From germline, CDR1 is MDHEN and CDR2 SYDVKM. With 7 bases clipped from V and 8 bases from J, the junction kept 10 bases outside the gene matches. CDR3 DNA: TGTGCCAGCATTTCGTCGGACAGGGCCGATTCACCCCTCCACTTT. Translated: CASISSDRADSPLHF.

This clone was recorded a few times. The chain employs TRBV28 and TRBJ2-7; a possible D gene is TRBD1 (6 bases). CDR3 length: 11 amino acids. Per germline, CDR1 MDHEN and CDR2 SYDVKM. Trimming removed 5 bases at V and 12 bases at J, with 14 bases between. The CDR3 coding sequence is TGTGCCAGCAGTCCTGGCAGGGGCCGGTACTTC. Protein product: CASSPGRGRYF.

For the CDR3, the DNA is TGTGCCACGACTAGTTCAGATACGCAGTATTTT. It specifies CATTSSDTQYF. The genes are TRBV10-3 and TRBJ2-3, with D perhaps matching TRBD2 (6 bases). Germline V lookup: CDR1 ENHRY, CDR2 SYGVKD. The CDR3 has 11 amino acids. V was pared by 10 bases and J by 4 bases, with 9 bases between.

The chain recombines TRBV7-6 with TRBJ2-7; possibly TRBD1 for D (6 bases). Germline-derived CDR1 and CDR2 are SGHVS and FNYEAQ. The CDR3 is made up of 13 amino acids. V was cut by 1 base and J by 4 bases, with 8 bases left in between. CDR3 loop: CASSLGDIYEQYF. The CDR3 DNA reads as TGTGCCAGCAGCTTAGGGGACATTTACGAGCAGTACTTC.

There are a few counts of this clone. The chain links TRBV6-5 to TRBJ2-7, with TRBD1 matching 8 bases. V was clipped by 0 bases and J by 2 bases; unmatched bases: 3. The germline V gene encodes CDR1 MNHEY and CDR2 SVGAGI. The CDR3 loop spans 15 amino acids. CDR3 bases: TGTGCCAGCAGTTACTCCGGGACAGGAACCTACGAGCAGTACTTC. It codes for CASSYSGTGTYEQYF.

A single count supports this clone. V is TRBV13 and J is TRBJ1-1, with 7 nucleotides matching TRBD1. Losses at the gene ends were 5 bases for V and 8 bases for J; bases not matched to a gene: 8. In germline, CDR1 is PRHDT, CDR2 FYEKMQ (reference sequence). The CDR3 runs 13 residues. The CDR3 is CASSRTGFTEAFF. The CDR3 nucleotides read TGTGCCAGCAGCCGGACAGGCTTCACCGAAGCTTTCTTT. The variable domain in full, with the rest retrieved from reference TRBV13 and TRBJ1-1, is AAGVIQSPRHLIKEKRETATLKCYPIPRHDTVYWYQQGPGQDPQFLISFYEKMQSDKGSIPDRFSAQQFSDYHSELNMSSLELGDSALYFCASSRTGFTEAFFGQGTRLTVV.

This chain connects TRBV7-9 to TRBJ2-6; 9 positions match TRBD1. V gave up 5 bases and J gave up 0 bases; unmatched junction bases: 2. The CDR3 is 16 amino acids. Germline V lookup: CDR1 SEHNR, CDR2 FQNEAQ (reference sequence). In DNA form, the CDR3 reads TGTGCCAGCAGCAAGACAGGGGGCTCTGGGGCCAACGTCCTGACTTTC. Protein sequence: CASSKTGGSGANVLTF.

J is TRBJ2-7 and V is TRBV7-8; 8 bases match TRBD1. This CDR3 comprises 14 residues. The germline CDR1 and CDR2 sequences are SGHVS and FQNEAQ. Trimming took 5 bases from V and 0 from J; bases not matched to a gene: 3. The CDR3 here is CASSLDRGSYEQYF. The CDR3 DNA sequence: TGTGCCAGCAGCCTAGACAGGGGCTCCTACGAGCAGTACTTC.

The CDR3, as DNA: TGTGCCAGTAGCCGAACTAGTTCTGGGTCCTACAATGAGCAGTTCTTC. It encodes CASSRTSSGSYNEQFF. This chain links TRBV19 with TRBJ2-1; D may be TRBD2 (5 bases). Trimming removed 6 bases at V and 1 base at J, with 16 bases between. CDR3 length: 16 amino acids. Germline CDR1 reads LNHDA; CDR2 reads SQIVND (reference sequence). The full variable domain, its missing parts supplied by reference TRBV19 and TRBJ2-1, is DGGITQSPKYLFRKEGQNVTLSCEQNLNHDAMYWYRQDPGQGLRLIYYSQIVNDFQKGDIAEGYSVSREKKESFPLTVTSAQKNPTAFYLCASSRTSSGSYNEQFFGPGTRLTVL.

This clone was observed a single time. This chain uses TRBV5-1 with TRBJ1-1; 10 positions agree with TRBD1. Per the germline V gene, CDR1 is SGHRS and CDR2 is YFSETQ. The CDR3 length is 16 residues. V lost 4 bases and J lost 4; bases outside the gene matches: 10. The DNA of the CDR3 is TGCGCCAGCAGCCGTCCCGGGACAGGGGAGGGCACTGAAGCTTTCTTT. This codes for CASSRPGTGEGTEAFF.

The chain carries TRBV19 and TRBJ1-1; D gene uncertain. The CDR3 extends over 14 amino acids. Trimming pared 7 bases from V and 3 bases from J, leaving 15 bases between. Germline V gene data show CDR1 as LNHDA and CDR2 as SQIVND (reference sequence). CDR3 loop: CASTVGRGYTEAFF. The CDR3 DNA reads TGTGCCAGTACTGTCGGCCGGGGTTACACTGAAGCTTTCTTT.

V gene TRBV28 combines with J gene TRBJ1-2; TRBD1 aligns across 7 bases. CDR1 and CDR2 from the germline V gene are MDHEN and SYDVKM. The V gene end was trimmed by 5 bases and the J gene end by 0 bases; junction bases not matched to a gene: 3. The CDR3 is 14 amino acids. CDR3 protein: CASSPGTANYGYTF. Here the CDR3 DNA reads TGTGCCAGCAGTCCCGGGACAGCTAACTATGGCTACACCTTC.

This sequence joins TRBV6-2 or TRBV6-3 and TRBJ1-6; 10 nucleotides align to TRBD1. V lost 5 bases and J lost 8; bases outside the gene matches: 12. CDR1 and CDR2 (germline): MNHEY, SVGEGT. There are 17 residues in the CDR3. DNA of the CDR3: TGTGCCAGCAGTCGGAACCTGGGACAGGGGCGAGATTCACCCCTCCACTTT. It specifies CASSRNLGQGRDSPLHF.

This rearrangement joins TRBV10-1 to TRBJ2-1, with 7 bases matching TRBD2. The CDR3 extends over 13 amino acids. Germline trimming cut 0 bases from V and 9 bases from J; bases unmatched to any gene: 2. Per germline, CDR1 WNHNN and CDR2 SYGVQD (reference sequence). The CDR3 DNA follows: TGCGCCAGCAGTGAGTCGCCTAGCGGTGAGCAGTTCTTC. Protein product: CASSESPSGEQFF.

The chain carries TRBV5-4 and TRBJ2-2, with 9 positions matching TRBD1. After removal of 6 bases from V and 6 bases from J, the junction contained 6 bases not matched to a gene. The length of the CDR3 is 14 residues. In germline, CDR1 is SGHNT, CDR2 YYREEE (reference sequence). CDR3 bases: TGTGCCAGCAAAATACAGGGGGCTCCCGGGGAGCTGTTTTTT. It yields the protein CASKIQGAPGELFF.

The gene calls are TRBV24-1 and TRBJ2-7, with unresolved D. The CDR3 sequence is 11 residues long. Germline V gene data show CDR1 as KGHDR and CDR2 as SFDVKD. Trimming shortened V by 4 bases and J by 4 bases, and 4 bases separated the two germline ends. CDR3 sequence (DNA): TGTGCCACCAGTGACGGGTACGAGCAGTACTTC. It is translated as CATSDGYEQYF.

The chain joins TRBV7-2 to TRBJ2-3; 8 nucleotides match TRBD2. The CDR3 sequence is 15 residues long. After removal of 4 bases from V and 5 bases from J, the junction contained 8 bases not matched to a gene. Germline values: CDR1 SGHTA, CDR2 FQGNSA. DNA of the CDR3: TGTGCCAGCAGCTCCCCTAGCGGGTCTCGAGATACGCAGTATTTT. Amino acid sequence: CASSSPSGSRDTQYF.

This sequence joins TRBV27 and TRBJ2-7; 8 bases are a match to TRBD1. Germline CDR1 MNHEY, CDR2 SMNVEV (reference sequence). V shed 3 bases and J 7 bases; nucleotides not matched to a gene: 11. This CDR3 is 15 amino acids long. The CDR3 loop is CASSFKRTGSNEQYF. CDR3 in DNA: TGTGCCAGCAGTTTTAAAAGGACAGGGAGCAATGAGCAGTACTTC.

The chain is built from TRBV19 and TRBJ2-1, with 14 nucleotides matching TRBD2. From germline, CDR1 is LNHDA and CDR2 SQIVND (reference sequence). V lost 5 bases to trimming and J lost 5 bases; unmatched junction nucleotides: 5. CDR3 length equals 16 residues. This chain's CDR3 is CASSPGLAGANNEQFF. The CDR3 nucleotides are TGTGCCAGTAGTCCGGGACTAGCGGGAGCAAACAATGAGCAGTTCTTC.

This chain uses TRBV10-3 with TRBJ2-3, with 7 bases that match TRBD2. The V and J ends lost 7 bases and 3 bases, in that order; junction bases with no gene match: 7. Germline-derived CDR1 and CDR2 are ENHRY and SYGVKD. The CDR3 spans 14 residues. The CDR3 coding sequence is TGTGCCATCACCCAGGGAGGGTTTACAGATACGCAGTATTTT. It codes for CAITQGGFTDTQYF.

V is TRBV18 and J is TRBJ2-1; D not resolved. Germline values: CDR1 KGHSH, CDR2 LQKENI. Deletions cut 1 base from V and 9 bases from J, with 16 bases between. The CDR3 covers 15 residues. As DNA, the CDR3 is TGTGCCAGCTCACCACGGATGGAGTTTTGGCGTGAGCAGTTCTTC. This sequence encodes CASSPRMEFWREQFF.